The 2 T cell receptor beta chains below were found in one sample sequenced in a study of blood T cell repertoires in COVID-19. The table came from immunoSEQ multiplex PCR; TCRdb's copy has only in-frame clones and leaves some out. Of fewer than 200,000 clones in the sample, over 70% were seen once. The sequenced sample consisted of PBMCs or T cells enriched from blood (not recorded which). Receptors were obtained from a woman between 45 and 60 years old in a cohort exposed to, infected with or recovered from COVID-19 (not recorded which).

This chain connects TRBV6-5 to TRBJ1-5; the match to TRBD1 covers 7 bases. CDR3 size: 13 residues. Germline assignment: CDR1 MNHEY and CDR2 SVGAGI. J was trimmed by 1 base and V by 6 bases; bases with no gene match: 0. The CDR3 loop reads CASRQGSNQPQHF. The CDR3 nucleotides are TGTGCCAGCAGACAGGGGAGCAATCAGCCCCAGCATTTT.

The chain recombines TRBV28 with TRBJ2-2, with D maybe TRBD2 (6 bases). V was trimmed by 8 bases and J by 1 base, leaving 14 bases between them. This CDR3 is 15 amino acids long. Per the germline V gene, CDR1 is MDHEN and CDR2 is SYDVKM. CDR3 in amino acids: CASRPGGVNTGELFF. The DNA for the CDR3 is TGTGCCAGCCGCCCTGGAGGGGTGAACACCGGGGAGCTGTTTTTT.